The 13 T cell receptor beta chains listed next were all sequenced from one sample in a study of blood T cell repertoires in COVID-19. The repertoire was sequenced with immunoSEQ multiplex PCR; TCRdb's copy has only in-frame clones and lacks some. The sample includes about 180,000 clones, less than 90% of them seen just once. The sequenced material came from PBMCs or T cells enriched from blood (not recorded which). These receptors were collected from a human donor with acute COVID-19. The donor label of this sample is uncertain.

The rearrangement joins TRBV7-9 to TRBJ1-6; D may be TRBD1 (6 bases). Germline CDR1 and CDR2: SEHNR and FQNEAQ (reference sequence). The CDR3 consists of 14 residues. The V and J ends lost 4 bases and 7 bases respectively, with 11 bases between them. The CDR3 nucleotides read TGTGCCAGCAGCTACCCCGGACAGAATTCACCCCTCCACTTT. It yields the protein CASSYPGQNSPLHF. The full variable domain, rest sourced from reference TRBV7-9 and TRBJ1-6, is DTGVSQNPRHKITKRGQNVTFRCDPISEHNRLYWYRQTLGQGPEFLTYFQNEAQLEKSRLLSDRFSAERPKGSFSTLEIQRTEQGDSAMYLCASSYPGQNSPLHFGNGTRLTVT.

This clone was seen a handful of times. The V gene is TRBV18, the J gene TRBJ1-1, with D possibly matching TRBD1 (5 bases). The CDR3 covers 14 residues. The V gene's germline CDR1 is KGHSH and CDR2 LQKENI. V lost 1 base and J 3 bases, leaving 9 bases between the germline ends. CDR3 amino acids: CASSPQQTDTEAFF. CDR3 DNA: TGTGCCAGCTCACCACAGCAGACAGACACTGAAGCTTTCTTT.

The V gene is TRBV6-2 or TRBV6-3, the J gene TRBJ2-2, with D hard to call. The CDR3 extends over 14 amino acids. The germline V gene encodes CDR1 MNHEY and CDR2 SVGEGT. V lost 2 bases to trimming and J lost 5 bases, with 9 bases between them. The CDR3 loop is CASSYATETGELFF. CDR3 bases: TGTGCCAGCAGTTACGCGACGGAGACCGGGGAGCTGTTTTTT.

The rearrangement uses TRBV29-1 and TRBJ2-3; tentative D call: TRBD1 (6 bases). V was cut by 4 bases and J by 5 bases, with 16 bases left in between. Germline V lookup: CDR1 SQVTM, CDR2 ANQGSEA. The CDR3 is made up of 14 amino acids. Here the CDR3 reads CSVGQGRGGDTQYF. The CDR3 DNA reads as TGCAGCGTTGGTCAGGGGAGAGGTGGAGATACGCAGTATTTT.

The chain recombines TRBV9 with TRBJ1-4; D gene uncertain. This CDR3 region has 14 residues. Germline V gene data show CDR1 as SGDLS and CDR2 as YYNGEE. The V and J ends lost 2 bases and 4 bases respectively, with 9 bases between them. CDR3 bases: TGTGCCAGCAGCGTCGGTGGAGTTAATGAAAAACTGTTTTTT. It specifies CASSVGGVNEKLFF.

The chain recombines TRBV5-4 with TRBJ1-1; weak D call: TRBD1 (6 bases). V was pared by 0 bases and J by 5 bases, with 11 bases between. The CDR3 loop spans 14 amino acids. In germline, CDR1 is SGHNT, CDR2 YYREEE (reference sequence). The CDR3 sequence: CASSLVGAETEAFF. The CDR3, as DNA: TGTGCCAGCAGCTTGGTGGGGGCCGAAACTGAAGCTTTCTTT.

V gene TRBV10-3 combines with J gene TRBJ2-1; 10 positions match TRBD1. Trimming cost V 6 bases and J 5 bases; bases outside gene matches: 4. Per germline, CDR1 ENHRY and CDR2 SYGVKD. CDR3 size: 14 residues. The CDR3 coding sequence is TGTGCCATCAGCTCGGGACAGGGGAACAATGAGCAGTTCTTC. Amino acid sequence: CAISSGQGNNEQFF.

This sequence joins TRBV11-2 and TRBJ2-3, with a possible D match to TRBD1 (7 bases). The germline V and J ends were trimmed by 5 bases and 5 bases, with 14 bases remaining between them. Germline loops: CDR1 SGHAT, CDR2 FQNNGV. The CDR3 is 14 amino acids. CDR3 amino acids: CASSAGGPGDTQYF. In DNA, the CDR3 is TGTGCCAGCAGCGCAGGGGGGCCGGGAGATACGCAGTATTTT.

This chain joins TRBV24-1 and TRBJ2-7; 7 nucleotides align to TRBD1. The germline V gene has CDR1 KGHDR and CDR2 SFDVKD. V shed 4 bases and J 3 bases; nucleotides not matched to a gene: 5. The length of the CDR3 is 14 residues. This CDR3 reads CATSDAGTDYEQYF. CDR3 in DNA: TGTGCCACCAGTGACGCCGGGACAGACTACGAGCAGTACTTC.

This clone was observed once. The chain couples TRBV10-3 to TRBJ1-3, with D unclear. Between the trimmed V and J ends, which lost 3 bases and 6 bases, there was a span of 9 bases. Germline V CDR1 and CDR2: ENHRY, SYGVKD. This CDR3 has 13 residues. CDR3 residues: CAISDTIQNTIYF. DNA for the CDR3: TGTGCCATCAGTGACACAATTCAAAACACCATATATTTT.

The gene calls are TRBV6-2 or TRBV6-3 and TRBJ1-2; D perhaps matches TRBD1 (6 bases). The V end was cut by 5 bases, the J end by 6 bases, with 10 bases between. The CDR3 contains 12 residues. Germline values: CDR1 MNHEY, CDR2 SVGEGT. The CDR3 protein is CASSAGGDGYTF. In nucleotides, the CDR3 is TGTGCCAGCAGTGCGGGGGGCGATGGCTACACCTTC.

The V gene is TRBV4-2, the J gene TRBJ1-2, with TRBD1 identical over 7 bases. Germline V lookup: CDR1 LGHNA, CDR2 YNFKEQ. There are 16 residues in the CDR3. The V gene end was trimmed by 4 bases and the J gene end by 0 bases; junction bases not matched to a gene: 8. The CDR3 reads CASSRDWDSSNYGYTF. CDR3 bases: TGTGCCAGCAGCCGCGACTGGGACAGTTCTAACTATGGCTACACCTTC.

The rearrangement joins TRBV9 to TRBJ1-1; D gene unclear. Germline V CDR1 and CDR2: SGDLS, YYNGEE. The V end lost 0 bases, the J end lost 3 bases, and 9 bases lay between the germline ends. The CDR3 totals 14 residues. CDR3 sequence: CASSVAGIDTEAFF. The CDR3 DNA follows: TGTGCCAGCAGCGTAGCGGGGATTGACACTGAAGCTTTCTTT.